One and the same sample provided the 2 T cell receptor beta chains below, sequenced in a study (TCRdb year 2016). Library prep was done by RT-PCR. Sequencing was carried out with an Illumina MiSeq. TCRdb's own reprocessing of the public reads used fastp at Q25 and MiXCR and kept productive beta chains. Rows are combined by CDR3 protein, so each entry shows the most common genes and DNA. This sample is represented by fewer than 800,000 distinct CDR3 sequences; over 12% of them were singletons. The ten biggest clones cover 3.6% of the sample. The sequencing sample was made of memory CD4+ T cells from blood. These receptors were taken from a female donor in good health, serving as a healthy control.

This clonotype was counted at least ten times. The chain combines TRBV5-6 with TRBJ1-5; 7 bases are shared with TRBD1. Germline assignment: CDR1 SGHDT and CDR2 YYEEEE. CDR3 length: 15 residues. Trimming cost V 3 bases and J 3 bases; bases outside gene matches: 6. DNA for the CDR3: TGTGCCAGCAGCTCCCGGGACAGTGTCAATCAGCCCCAGCATTTT. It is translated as CASSSRDSVNQPQHF.

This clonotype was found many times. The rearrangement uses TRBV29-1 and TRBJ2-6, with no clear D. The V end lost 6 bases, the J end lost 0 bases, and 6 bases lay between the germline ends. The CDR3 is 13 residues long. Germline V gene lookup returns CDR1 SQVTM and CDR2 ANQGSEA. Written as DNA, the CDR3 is TGCAGCGTACCCATCTCTGGGGCCAACGTCCTGACTTTC. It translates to CSVPISGANVLTF.